These 32 T cell receptor beta chains were all obtained from the same sample, sequenced in a study of cytomegalovirus exposure and HLA in healthy donors (dated by TCRdb to the late 2010s). Library construction relied on the immunoSEQ multiplex PCR assay. For the multiplex PCR, a mixture combining 60 forward primers for TCR Vbeta segments and 13 reverse primers for TCR Jbeta segments was used. The table was pulled from immuneACCESS by TCRdb, which kept in-frame rearrangements only. Such tables lose some clones; where checked, under half of the loss comes from unresolved V genes, and the rest has no known cause. This sample holds some 150,000 clones; roughly 83% were observed only once. Around 2.3% of the sample belongs to the ten largest clones. Sample: PBMCs. Receptors were obtained from a woman between 45 and 60 years old in good health and CMV-seronegative.

This chain connects TRBV28 to TRBJ2-5, with D maybe TRBD2 (5 bases). The ends were cut back, 4 bases at V and 3 bases at J, with 18 bases in the middle. The CDR3 has 16 residues. Per the germline V gene, CDR1 is MDHEN and CDR2 is SYDVKM. The CDR3 bases are TGTGCCAGCAGTTCCCCTGCTAGCAGGACCGAAGAGACCCAGTACTTC. Translation gives CASSSPASRTEETQYF.

This chain uses TRBV27 with TRBJ2-7, with D perhaps TRBD1 (6 bases). Trimming cost V 5 bases and J 3 bases, with 14 bases left between them. The CDR3 totals 14 residues. The germline gives CDR1 MNHEY, CDR2 SMNVEV (reference sequence). The CDR3 reads CASSTQRGGYEQYF. CDR3 nucleotides: TGTGCCAGCAGTACCCAGAGAGGGGGCTACGAGCAGTACTTC.

The genes are TRBV10-1 and TRBJ2-5; maybe TRBD1 (6 bases). The J call is uncertain, as TRBJ2-7 better fits the DNA end. Germline V CDR1 and CDR2: WNHNN, SYGVQD (reference sequence). The length of the CDR3 is 13 residues. CDR3 DNA sequence: TGCGCCAGCAGTGAGACCACAGGGTTCGAGCAGTACTTC. This sequence encodes CASSETTGFEQYF.

The V call is TRBV10-1, the J call TRBJ2-2, with D hard to call. Germline CDR1 and CDR2: WNHNN and SYGVQD (reference sequence). This CDR3 has 16 residues. V lost 0 bases to trimming and J lost 1 base, with 9 bases between them. As DNA, the CDR3 is TGCGCCAGCAGTGAGTCGGTGGGCTTGAACACCGGGGAGCTGTTTTTT. This translates into CASSESVGLNTGELFF.

The chain recombines TRBV4-3 with TRBJ2-1; D may be TRBD1 (5 bases). The CDR3 runs 16 residues. Trimming shortened V by 1 base and J by 4 bases, and 14 bases separated the two germline ends. Germline V gene data show CDR1 as LGHNA and CDR2 as YSLEER. CDR3 sequence: CASSQVHSGSYNEQFF. The CDR3 bases are TGCGCCAGCAGCCAAGTCCATTCAGGGTCGTACAATGAGCAGTTCTTC.

This chain connects TRBV7-2 to TRBJ2-2; D remains unclear. Trimming shortened V by 1 base and J by 0 bases, and 6 bases separated the two germline ends. This CDR3 spans 15 amino acids. Germline V lookup: CDR1 SGHTA, CDR2 FQGNSA. The CDR3 reads CASSLVDANTGELFF. For the CDR3, the DNA is TGTGCCAGCAGCTTAGTAGATGCGAACACCGGGGAGCTGTTTTTT.

This chain uses TRBV30 with TRBJ2-6; 7 bases agree with TRBD1. V lost 6 bases and J lost 0; bases outside the gene matches: 17. Germline assignment: CDR1 GTSNPN and CDR2 SVGIG (reference sequence). There are 19 residues in the CDR3. CDR3 amino acids: CACHRDRKFSSSGANVLTF. CDR3 bases: TGTGCCTGCCACCGGGACAGAAAGTTTTCCTCCTCTGGGGCCAACGTCCTGACTTTC.

The sample holds one count of this clone. The chain recombines TRBV5-8 with TRBJ1-2; no firm D call. The germline V gene has CDR1 SGHTS and CDR2 YDEGEE. The CDR3 runs to 16 residues. Trimming cost V 4 bases and J 6 bases, with 22 bases left between them. The CDR3 DNA is TGTGCCAGCAGCCGAAGGTTATCGGGGAAGGACCATGGCTACACCTTC. Encoded protein: CASSRRLSGKDHGYTF.

This chain joins TRBV20-1 and TRBJ1-1; no clear D. Germline V gene lookup returns CDR1 DFQATT and CDR2 SNEGSKA (reference sequence). Trimming shortened V by 3 bases and J by 3 bases, and 5 bases separated the two germline ends. The CDR3 runs 11 residues. This chain's CDR3 is CSASRDTEAFF. DNA of the CDR3: TGCAGTGCTAGCCGGGACACTGAAGCTTTCTTT.

J is TRBJ2-7 and V is TRBV20-1; the D gene is possibly TRBD1 (6 bases). The CDR3 runs to 11 residues. The V end was cut by 5 bases, the J end by 5 bases, with 10 bases between. Germline V gene sequence: CDR1 DFQATT, CDR2 SNEGSKA (reference sequence). The CDR3 region is CSARQDNEQYF. The CDR3 nucleotides read TGCAGTGCTCGACAGGACAACGAGCAGTACTTC.

CDR3: CAWRNRGYNSPLHF. The DNA of the CDR3 is TGTGCCTGGAGGAACCGGGGCTATAATTCACCCCTCCACTTT. The V gene is TRBV30, the J gene TRBJ1-6; D unresolved. The CDR3 loop spans 14 amino acids. The ends were cut back, 3 bases at V and 3 bases at J, with 9 bases in the middle. Germline CDR1 reads GTSNPN; CDR2 reads SVGIG (reference sequence).

The chain joins TRBV4-1 to TRBJ1-6; D call uncertain. Germline assignment: CDR1 MGHRA and CDR2 YSYEKL. V was pared by 2 bases and J by 7 bases, with 9 bases between. This CDR3 region has 14 residues. CDR3 DNA sequence: TGCGCCAGCAGCCAACTTTTCGGGAATTCACCCCTCCACTTT. This sequence encodes CASSQLFGNSPLHF.

This sequence joins TRBV7-8 and TRBJ2-3, with TRBD1 matching 9 bases. The CDR3 has 14 amino acids. V lost 5 bases to trimming and J lost 4 bases; unmatched junction nucleotides: 4. The germline V gene has CDR1 SGHVS and CDR2 FQNEAQ. DNA of the CDR3: TGTGCCAGCAGCCCTCGGGACAGGGCAGATACGCAGTATTTT. It translates to CASSPRDRADTQYF.

Comment on this clone: Other nucleotide sequences in the sample specify the same CDR3. The rearrangement joins TRBV4-3 to TRBJ1-4; perhaps TRBD1 as D (6 bases). Germline-derived CDR1 and CDR2 are LGHNA and YSLEER. Trimming shortened V by 0 bases and J by 5 bases, and 10 bases separated the two germline ends. The CDR3 extends over 15 amino acids. The CDR3 DNA sequence: TGCGCCAGCAGCCAAGATGTCGGACAGAATGAAAAACTGTTTTTT. Amino acids: CASSQDVGQNEKLFF.

This clone has more than one count but fewer than ten. The chain couples TRBV5-4 to TRBJ2-3; the D is unclear. The CDR3 spans 14 residues. Trimming pared 0 bases from V and 4 bases from J, leaving 9 bases between. Germline lookup yields CDR1 SGHNT and CDR2 YYREEE (reference sequence). CDR3 region: CASSLGGRPDTQYF. CDR3 nucleotides: TGTGCCAGCAGCTTGGGCGGAAGGCCAGATACGCAGTATTTT.

The rearrangement joins TRBV7-2 to TRBJ2-3; TRBD1 matches at 9 bases. The CDR3 is 14 amino acids. The J segment lost 4 bases and the V segment lost 4 bases, leaving 3 bases of the junction unmatched. From germline, CDR1 is SGHTA and CDR2 FQGNSA. In DNA, the CDR3 is TGTGCCAGCAGCTGGGGGACAGGGCCAGATACGCAGTATTTT. Translated, it gives CASSWGTGPDTQYF.

CDR3 sequence: CASPRGGSYEQYF. The CDR3 DNA sequence: TGTGCCAGCCCTCGGGGTGGTTCCTACGAGCAGTACTTC. The chain is built from TRBV28 and TRBJ2-7; tentative D call: TRBD2 (5 bases). Germline assignment: CDR1 MDHEN and CDR2 SYDVKM. This CDR3 is built from 13 residues. V lost 8 bases, J lost 1 base, and 12 bases lay in between.

The chain links TRBV28 to TRBJ2-5, with a tentative D call TRBD1 (5 bases). The DNA end favors TRBJ2-7, so the J call may be wrong. The germline V gene has CDR1 MDHEN and CDR2 SYDVKM. The CDR3 runs 12 residues. Written as DNA, the CDR3 is TGTGCCAGCCAGGGTGCCGCCTACGAGCAGTACTTC. Translation gives CASQGAAYEQYF.

This sequence joins TRBV28 and TRBJ1-2; D is unclear. Trimming shortened V by 6 bases and J by 0 bases, and 11 bases separated the two germline ends. Germline V CDR1 and CDR2: MDHEN, SYDVKM. The CDR3 loop spans 14 amino acids. CDR3 coding DNA: TGTGCCAGCAGCTTAGGAGGTTCTAACTATGGCTACACCTTC. This gives the protein CASSLGGSNYGYTF.

In this sample, this clone turned up once. The J gene is TRBJ2-2, the V gene TRBV5-6, with D perhaps TRBD2 (6 bases). Per germline, CDR1 SGHDT and CDR2 YYEEEE. V lost 4 bases and J 6 bases, leaving 25 bases between the germline ends. This CDR3 spans 18 amino acids. The CDR3 reads CASSRDGGFRSLPGELFF. For the CDR3, the DNA is TGTGCCAGCAGCCGAGACGGGGGTTTTCGGTCCCTACCCGGGGAGCTGTTTTTT. Full variable domain (rest looked up from reference TRBV5-6 and TRBJ2-2): DAGVTQSPTHLIKTRGQQVTLRCSPKSGHDTVSWYQQALGQGPQFIFQYYEEEERQRGNFPDRFSGHQFPNYSSELNVNALLLGDSALYLCASSRDGGFRSLPGELFFGEGSRLTVL.

This clone was recorded only once. The V and J genes are TRBV6-5 and TRBJ2-1, with 11 bases aligning to TRBD2. The CDR3 totals 13 residues. Germline CDR1 is MNHEY and CDR2 is SVGAGI. Unmatched junction bases numbered 3, after V lost 7 bases and J lost 7 bases. The CDR3 region is CASTTSGSNEQFF. The CDR3, as DNA: TGTGCCAGCACCACTAGCGGGAGTAATGAGCAGTTCTTC.

The rearrangement joins TRBV27 to TRBJ1-1; D might be TRBD1 (5 bases). Germline V gives CDR1 MNHEY, CDR2 SMNVEV (reference sequence). The CDR3 length is 15 residues. V shed 3 bases and J shed 4 bases, with 15 bases lying between them. Here the CDR3 reads CASSFHRLLGTEAFF. The DNA for the CDR3 is TGTGCCAGCAGTTTCCACAGGCTCCTGGGCACTGAAGCTTTCTTT.

The chain employs TRBV30 and TRBJ2-5; 7 bases fit TRBD1. With the DNA end fitting TRBJ2-7 better, the J assignment may be wrong. Germline V gene lookup returns CDR1 GTSNPN and CDR2 SVGIG (reference sequence). The CDR3 is made up of 14 amino acids. The CDR3 protein is CAWSRAAGGGEQYF. CDR3 in DNA: TGTGCCTGGAGTAGAGCGGCAGGGGGTGGCGAGCAGTACTTC.

This clone showed up just once. The chain is built from TRBV11-2 and TRBJ2-2; 9 bases are shared with TRBD2. With V trimmed by 5 bases and J by 6 bases, 4 bases remained unmatched. This CDR3 comprises 14 residues. Germline V lookup: CDR1 SGHAT, CDR2 FQNNGV. CDR3 residues: CASSNSGRAGELFF. In DNA, the CDR3 is TGTGCCAGCAGCAATAGCGGGAGAGCCGGGGAGCTGTTTTTT. Full variable domain (outside the CDR3, taken from reference TRBV11-2 and TRBJ2-2): EAGVAQSPRYKIIEKRQSVAFWCNPISGHATLYWYQQILGQGPKLLIQFQNNGVVDDSQLPKDRFSAERLKGVDSTLKIQPAKLEDSAVYLCASSNSGRAGELFFGEGSRLTVL.

For this clone: The junction does not match germline at one end; this may be a read error. Other DNA sequences in the same sample also yield this CDR3. This chain links TRBV28 with TRBJ1-3; 8 bases line up with TRBD1. Germline CDR1 reads MDHEN; CDR2 reads SYDVKM. The CDR3 sequence is 15 residues long. The CDR3 region has the DNA TGCGCCAGCAACGATAGGACAGGGTCTGGAAACACCATATATTTT. Its translation: CASNDRTGSGNTIYF.

The CDR3 DNA sequence: TGTGCCAGCAGCCCGTTTGTTGGAGCGGATACAGATACGCAGTATTTT. Its translation is CASSPFVGADTDTQYF. The V gene is TRBV5-6, the J gene TRBJ2-3; tentative D call: TRBD2 (5 bases). V shed 4 bases and J shed 3 bases, with 18 bases lying between them. The CDR3 extends over 16 amino acids. The germline gives CDR1 SGHDT, CDR2 YYEEEE.

This chain uses TRBV19 with TRBJ2-6, with a weak D call TRBD1 (6 bases). The CDR3 runs to 18 residues. In germline, CDR1 is LNHDA, CDR2 SQIVND (reference sequence). The V and J ends lost 3 bases and 1 base respectively, with 16 bases between them. CDR3 nucleotides: TGTGCCAGTAGTATCCCCGGCAGGGGCCGTTCTGGGGCCAACGTCCTGACTTTC. Translating gives CASSIPGRGRSGANVLTF. Supplemented by reference TRBV19 and TRBJ2-6, the full variable domain reads DGGITQSPKYLFRKEGQNVTLSCEQNLNHDAMYWYRQDPGQGLRLIYYSQIVNDFQKGDIAEGYSVSREKKESFPLTVTSAQKNPTAFYLCASSIPGRGRSGANVLTFGAGSRLTVL.

Comment on this clone: Other DNA sequences in the same sample also yield this CDR3. V and J are TRBV18 and TRBJ1-2; tentatively, D is TRBD1 (5 bases). V was pared by 3 bases and J by 7 bases, with 18 bases between. The CDR3 is made up of 15 amino acids. Germline loops: CDR1 KGHSH, CDR2 LQKENI. The CDR3 region has the DNA TGTGCCAGCTCACCCGCTCCCGGGGGTGGTGGTGGCTACACCTTC. It specifies CASSPAPGGGGGYTF. Together with reference TRBV18 and TRBJ1-2, the CDR3 gives the full variable domain: NAGVMQNPRHLVRRRGQEARLRCSPMKGHSHVYWYRQLPEEGLKFMVYLQKENIIDESGMPKERFSAEFPKEGPSILRIQQVVRGDSAAYFCASSPAPGGGGGYTFGSGTRLTVV.

The J gene is TRBJ2-3, the V gene TRBV7-2; unclear D gene. Looked up from germline, CDR1 is SGHTA and CDR2 is FQGNSA. CDR3 size: 12 residues. V dropped 6 bases and J dropped 4 bases, with 8 bases sitting between them. The CDR3 nucleotides are TGTGCCAGCAGATTTAACTCAGATACGCAGTATTTT. Translated, it gives CASRFNSDTQYF.

The rearrangement links TRBV7-2 to TRBJ2-2; 15 nucleotides line up with TRBD2. From germline, CDR1 is SGHTA and CDR2 FQGNSA. CDR3 length equals 18 residues. The J segment lost 7 bases and the V segment lost 6 bases, leaving 12 bases of the junction unmatched. The CDR3 reads CASRAGLAGGPGVGELFF. The CDR3 nucleotides read TGTGCCAGCAGAGCCGGACTAGCGGGAGGGCCGGGGGTCGGGGAGCTGTTTTTT.

CDR3 residues: CASSNPPDTQYF. DNA for the CDR3: TGTGCCAGTAGTAATCCCCCTGATACGCAGTATTTT. The gene calls are TRBV19 and TRBJ2-3; D unclear. This CDR3 has 12 amino acids. CDR1 is LNHDA and CDR2 is SQIVND in the germline V gene (reference sequence). V was cut by 4 bases and J by 6 bases, with 8 bases left in between.

The V and J genes are TRBV6-5 and TRBJ1-3; D might be TRBD1 (6 bases). The germline V gene encodes CDR1 MNHEY and CDR2 SVGAGI. Trimming removed 6 bases at V and 4 bases at J, with 16 bases between. The CDR3 has 15 amino acids. DNA of the CDR3: TGTGCCAGCAGCCCACACGGGACACCCGGAAACACCATATATTTT. Translated: CASSPHGTPGNTIYF.